Sequencing of this T cell receptor (beta chain) was carried out in a study of blood T cell repertoires in COVID-19. Overall study context: PBMCs, B-cell-depleted T cells, or T cells provided the cDNA or gDNA that made up the material.

Sequencing used immunoSEQ multiplex PCR; TCRdb keeps in-frame clones, though not all of them. The profile shows 200,000 to 250,000 clones, 80% to 90% of them singletons. CDR3 length equals 15 residues. V was trimmed by 5 bases and J by 0 bases, leaving 8 bases between them. Per germline, CDR1 KGHSH and CDR2 LQKENI. The gene calls are TRBV18 and TRBJ2-6; the D gene is possibly TRBD2 (6 bases). The sample was peripheral blood. The sequence derives from a middle-aged man with acute or convalescent COVID-19. CDR3 protein: CASSAGISGANVLTF. As DNA, the CDR3 is TGTGCCAGCTCAGCGGGGATCTCTGGGGCCAACGTCCTGACTTTC.